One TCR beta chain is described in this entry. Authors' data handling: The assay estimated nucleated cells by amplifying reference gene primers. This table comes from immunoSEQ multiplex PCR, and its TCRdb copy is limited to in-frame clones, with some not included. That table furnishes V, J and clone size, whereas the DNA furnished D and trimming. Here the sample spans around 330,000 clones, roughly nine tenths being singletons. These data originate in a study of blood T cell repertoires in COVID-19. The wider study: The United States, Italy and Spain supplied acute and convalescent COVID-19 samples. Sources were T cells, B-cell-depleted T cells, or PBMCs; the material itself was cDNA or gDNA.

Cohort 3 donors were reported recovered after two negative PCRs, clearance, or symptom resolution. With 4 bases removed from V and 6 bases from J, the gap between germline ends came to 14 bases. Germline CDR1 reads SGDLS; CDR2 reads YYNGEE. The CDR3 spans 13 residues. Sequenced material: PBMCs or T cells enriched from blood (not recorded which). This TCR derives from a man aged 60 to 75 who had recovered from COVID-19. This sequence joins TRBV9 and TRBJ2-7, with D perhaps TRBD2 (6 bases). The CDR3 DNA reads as TGTGCCAGCAGCCCCCGGGGACTGAGCGAGCAGTACTTC. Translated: CASSPRGLSEQYF.